This TCR beta chain derives from a study of human T cells and chemical hapten exposure. This clonotype was found a few times. In TCRdb, the RACE reads were re-called with MiXCR into one record per CDR3 protein. There are some 88,000 distinct CDR3 sequences in the sample; roughly 9.6% occur only once, and 2.2% lies in the top ten. The CDR3 runs 16 residues. The germline V gene has CDR1 MNHEY and CDR2 SVGAGI. V lost 4 bases and J 2 bases, leaving 16 bases between the germline ends. Documented time point: patch test 2, 6 weeks after DPC sensitization. As for treatment: therapeutic diphenylcyclopropenone sensitization with weekly scalp DPC.

Sequenced material: whole blood, taken in connection with sensitization to the hapten diphenylcyclopropenone (DPC). The TCR originated in a man aged 40-49 years with alopecia areata. Some clones in this sample may be carry-over from other donors' samples. The chain employs TRBV6-5 and TRBJ2-3, with D unclear. CDR3 nucleotides: TGTGCCAGCAGTTCTTCCACCGGGTCCTACACAGATACGCAGTATTTT. As protein: CASSSSTGSYTDTQYF.